This T cell receptor (beta chain) was identified in a study of T-cell reconstitution after alpha-beta-depleted transplantation in children. For TCRbeta, the library was prepared with unique molecular identifiers. TCRdb re-derived calls from the PCR reads in MiXCR, one entry per CDR3 protein. The table lists approximately 220,000 distinct CDR3 sequences, more than 15% of them singletons. Study observations and caveats: Newly made T cells mostly supplied T-cell counts and diversity one year after transplant. Surviving thymic progenitors and recipient T cells were the source of high TCRbeta diversity at day 60 in some patients. About two months after transplant, alpha-beta T cells reportedly came from several hundred expanded graft clones.

Comments on this clonotype: Its antigen is still unknown.

J lost 4 bases, V lost 7 bases, and 9 bases had no gene match. CDR1 LNHDA and CDR2 SQIVND come from the germline V gene (reference sequence). The CDR3 extends over 14 amino acids. The TCR comes from a male patient aged 2 to 10 who had a stem cell transplant for acute lymphoblastic leukemia, so the T cells may come from the graft donor. This sample comprised PBMCs, mostly from graft donor cells, obtained 360 days after TCRalphabeta/CD19-depleted stem cell transplant. V usage is TRBV19 and J usage is TRBJ1-2; 7 bases are a match to TRBD1. CDR3 in DNA: TGTGCCAGTACCGCTACGGGACAGCTCTATGGCTACACCTTC. As protein: CASTATGQLYGYTF.